Only a few counts were recorded for the clone carrying this T cell receptor (beta chain). The entry originates in a study of T-cell memory formation after mild COVID-19. TCRdb recomputed calls from the 5' RACE reads with MiXCR, one row per CDR3 protein. Of around 150,000 distinct CDR3 sequences in the sample, more than 12% were seen once. The junction had 9 bases not matched to a gene; V was cut back by 5 bases and J by 5 bases. CDR1 and CDR2 from the germline V gene are SEHNR and FQNEAQ (reference sequence). The CDR3 spans 15 residues. The chain is built from TRBV7-9 and TRBJ1-2; 9 nucleotides line up with TRBD1. The sequence was obtained from an adult woman who had mild COVID-19 (a few samples of this study predate the infection). Cell type and time point are not known. What was sequenced was PBMCs or a T cell subset sorted from them (not recorded which). CDR3 region: CASSQNQDRGYGYTF. In DNA form, the CDR3 reads TGTGCCAGCAGCCAAAACCAGGACAGGGGATATGGCTACACCTTC.